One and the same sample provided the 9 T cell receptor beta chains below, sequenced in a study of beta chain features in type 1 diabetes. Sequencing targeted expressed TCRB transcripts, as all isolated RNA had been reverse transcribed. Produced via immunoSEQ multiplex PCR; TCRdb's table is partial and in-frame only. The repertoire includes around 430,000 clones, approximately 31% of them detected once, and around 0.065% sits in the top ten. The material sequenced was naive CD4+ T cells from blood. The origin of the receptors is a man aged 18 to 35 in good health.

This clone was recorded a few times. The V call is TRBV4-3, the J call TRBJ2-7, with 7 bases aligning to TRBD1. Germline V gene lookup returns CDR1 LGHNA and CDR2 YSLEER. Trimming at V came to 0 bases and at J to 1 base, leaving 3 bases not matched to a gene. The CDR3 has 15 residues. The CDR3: CASSQDETGSYEQYF. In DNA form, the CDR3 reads TGCGCCAGCAGCCAAGATGAGACAGGGTCCTACGAGCAGTACTTC.

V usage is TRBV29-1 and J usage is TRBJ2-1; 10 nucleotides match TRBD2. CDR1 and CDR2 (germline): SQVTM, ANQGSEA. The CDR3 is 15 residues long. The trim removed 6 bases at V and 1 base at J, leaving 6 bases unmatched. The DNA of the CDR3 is TGCAGCGTGCCCCTAGCGGGAGTTTCCTACAATGAGCAGTTCTTC. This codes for CSVPLAGVSYNEQFF.

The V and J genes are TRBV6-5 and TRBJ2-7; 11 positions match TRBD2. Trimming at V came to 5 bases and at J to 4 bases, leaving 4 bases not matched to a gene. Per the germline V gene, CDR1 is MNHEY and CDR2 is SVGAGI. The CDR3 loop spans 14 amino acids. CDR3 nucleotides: TGTGCCAGCAGTCTTAGCGGGAGGGGTTACGAGCAGTACTTC. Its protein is CASSLSGRGYEQYF.

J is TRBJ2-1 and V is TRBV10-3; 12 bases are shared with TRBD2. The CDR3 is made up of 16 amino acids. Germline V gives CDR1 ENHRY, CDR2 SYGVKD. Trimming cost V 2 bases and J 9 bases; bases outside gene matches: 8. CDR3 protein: CAISEPASGREGEQFF. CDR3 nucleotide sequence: TGTGCCATCAGTGAGCCCGCTAGCGGGAGGGAAGGTGAGCAGTTCTTC.

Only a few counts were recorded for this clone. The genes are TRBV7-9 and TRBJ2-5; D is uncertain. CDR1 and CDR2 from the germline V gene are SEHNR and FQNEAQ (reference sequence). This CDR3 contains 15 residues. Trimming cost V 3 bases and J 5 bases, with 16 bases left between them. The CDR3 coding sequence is TGTGCCAGCAGCTTTCGACGGATGGGGTGGGAGACCCAGTACTTC. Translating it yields CASSFRRMGWETQYF.

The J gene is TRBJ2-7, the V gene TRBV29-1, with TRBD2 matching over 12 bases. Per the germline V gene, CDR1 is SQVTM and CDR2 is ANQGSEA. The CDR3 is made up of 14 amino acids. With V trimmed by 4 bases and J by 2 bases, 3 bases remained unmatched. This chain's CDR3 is CSVGLAGGPYEQYF. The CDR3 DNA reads TGCAGCGTTGGGCTAGCGGGAGGGCCCTACGAGCAGTACTTC.

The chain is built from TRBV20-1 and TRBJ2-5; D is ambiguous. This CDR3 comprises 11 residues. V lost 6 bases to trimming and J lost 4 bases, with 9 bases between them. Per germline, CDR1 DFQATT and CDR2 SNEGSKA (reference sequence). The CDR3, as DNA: TGCAGTGCCACGAAGGGAGAGACCCAGTACTTC. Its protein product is CSATKGETQYF.

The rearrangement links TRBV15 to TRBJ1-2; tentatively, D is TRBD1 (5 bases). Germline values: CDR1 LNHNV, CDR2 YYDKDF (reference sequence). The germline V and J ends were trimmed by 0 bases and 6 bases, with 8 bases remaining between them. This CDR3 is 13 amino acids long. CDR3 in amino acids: CATSRENRNGYTF. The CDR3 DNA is TGTGCCACCAGCAGAGAGAACAGGAATGGCTACACCTTC.

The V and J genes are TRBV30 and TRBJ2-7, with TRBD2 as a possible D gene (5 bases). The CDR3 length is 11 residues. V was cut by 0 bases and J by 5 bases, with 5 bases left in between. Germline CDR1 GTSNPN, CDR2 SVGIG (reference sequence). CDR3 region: CAWSVLDEQYF. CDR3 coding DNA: TGTGCCTGGAGTGTACTAGACGAGCAGTACTTC.